The 20 T cell receptor beta chains in this list originate from one sample, sequenced in a study of T cells in Graves' hyperthyroidism and ophthalmopathy. Amplification targeted TCR beta CDR3 regions from RNA transcripts. The study used the HTBI primer set for a first-round RT-PCR of the TCR CDR3. TCRdb itself ran the multiplex PCR reads through MiXCR, one entry per CDR3 protein. The repertoire holds hundreds of thousands of distinct CDR3 sequences, with more than 14% as singletons. Sample: blood. Receptors were obtained from a woman aged 50 to 65 with Graves' ophthalmopathy.

This clonotype was picked up many times. The chain carries TRBV20-1 and TRBJ2-1, with D possibly being TRBD2 (5 bases). The V end lost 6 bases, the J end lost 4 bases, and 16 bases lay between the germline ends. The V gene's germline CDR1 is DFQATT and CDR2 SNEGSKA (reference sequence). CDR3 size: 14 residues. CDR3 loop: CSADPSGAYNEQFF. The CDR3 DNA sequence: TGCAGTGCCGACCCAAGCGGAGCGTACAATGAGCAGTTCTTC.

This chain uses TRBV6-1 with TRBJ1-1; D unresolved. From germline, CDR1 is MNHNS and CDR2 SASEGT. V lost 5 bases and J lost 1, with 14 bases in between. CDR3 length: 15 residues. The CDR3, as DNA: TGTGCCAGCAGTCCCTTGGGCGCGAAGAACACTGAAGCTTTCTTT. Its translation: CASSPLGAKNTEAFF.

There are many counts of this clonotype. The rearrangement uses TRBV20-1 and TRBJ1-5; no definite D call. V lost 5 bases and J lost 0, with 11 bases in between. The CDR3 runs to 14 residues. CDR1 and CDR2 from the germline V gene are DFQATT and SNEGSKA (reference sequence). This CDR3 reads CSASQEISNQPQHF. The CDR3 DNA is TGCAGTGCTTCGCAGGAGATTAGCAATCAGCCCCAGCATTTT.

In this sample, this clonotype turned up many times. The chain has TRBV29-1 and TRBJ2-1; a weak D match, TRBD2 (5 bases). Germline loops: CDR1 SQVTM, CDR2 ANQGSEA. The CDR3 runs 12 residues. The CDR3 loop is CNAGETYNEQFF. As DNA, the CDR3 is TGCAACGCCGGGGAGACCTACAATGAGCAGTTCTTC.

The sample holds many counts of this clonotype. This chain uses TRBV11-2 with TRBJ2-2, with D possibly matching TRBD1 (6 bases). Per the germline V gene, CDR1 is SGHAT and CDR2 is FQNNGV. The V and J ends lost 1 base and 13 bases respectively, with 19 bases between them. The CDR3 totals 15 residues. The CDR3 nucleotides read TGTGCCAGCAGCTTAGGAGGGACACCCACCGTAGGGCTGTTTTTT. This codes for CASSLGGTPTVGLFF.

This clonotype was picked up a small number of times. The chain has TRBV7-9 and TRBJ2-3; TRBD2 aligns across 10 bases. Germline values: CDR1 SEHNR, CDR2 FQNEAQ (reference sequence). This CDR3 spans 16 amino acids. Trimming took 3 bases from V and 4 from J; bases not matched to a gene: 7. DNA of the CDR3: TGTGCCAGCAGCTTTTGGGCTAGCGGGAGTTCAGATACGCAGTATTTT. Amino acids: CASSFWASGSSDTQYF.

This clonotype was seen many times. The chain has TRBV5-1 and TRBJ2-7, with TRBD2 as a possible D gene (5 bases). V was trimmed by 4 bases and J by 0 bases, leaving 11 bases between them. The CDR3 runs 14 residues. Germline CDR1 SGHRS, CDR2 YFSETQ. The CDR3 reads CASSIERSSYEQYF. In nucleotides, the CDR3 is TGCGCCAGCAGCATCGAGCGGAGCTCCTACGAGCAGTACTTC.

The chain has TRBV19 and TRBJ1-4, with 9 bases that match TRBD1. The CDR3 consists of 14 residues. Germline V gene sequence: CDR1 LNHDA, CDR2 SQIVND (reference sequence). With 6 bases clipped from V and 7 bases from J, the junction kept 6 bases outside the gene matches. The CDR3 loop is CASSARQGVEKLFF. The DNA for the CDR3 is TGTGCCAGTAGCGCCCGACAGGGGGTTGAAAAACTGTTTTTT.

Concerning this clonotype itself: A much more abundant neighbour one base away suggests this may be a read error. V gene TRBV4-3 combines with J gene TRBJ2-7; 14 bases fit TRBD2. This CDR3 has 18 residues. Looked up from germline, CDR1 is LGHNA and CDR2 is YSLEER. With V trimmed by 0 bases and J by 7 bases, 11 bases remained unmatched. This CDR3 reads CASSQEGTSGRGWTEQYF. CDR3 in DNA: TGCGCCAGCAGCCAAGAAGGGACTAGCGGGAGAGGATGGACTGAGCAGTACTTC.

V and J are TRBV11-3 and TRBJ2-2; D gene unclear. V lost 1 base, J lost 6 bases, and 12 bases lay in between. The CDR3 spans 15 residues. CDR1 and CDR2 (germline): SGHNT, YENEEA. The CDR3 reads CASSLGPDSAGELFF. DNA for the CDR3: TGTGCCAGCAGCTTAGGCCCTGACTCCGCCGGGGAGCTGTTTTTT.

This clonotype came up a few times. The V call is TRBV9, the J call TRBJ1-5; D might be TRBD1 (5 bases). Germline V lookup: CDR1 SGDLS, CDR2 YYNGEE. V lost 3 bases and J lost 4, with 14 bases in between. The CDR3 loop spans 15 amino acids. The CDR3 is CASSEDGRVNQPQHF. Written as DNA, the CDR3 is TGTGCCAGCAGCGAAGACGGCAGGGTAAATCAGCCCCAGCATTTT.

This clonotype showed up just a few times. The chain joins TRBV5-8 to TRBJ2-5; 8 bases are a match to TRBD2. V was pared by 4 bases and J by 6 bases, with 11 bases of the junction left unmatched. Germline values: CDR1 SGHTS, CDR2 YDEGEE. The CDR3 is 15 residues long. This CDR3 is CASSPRSGSVKTQYF. CDR3 in DNA: TGTGCCAGCAGCCCGCGGAGCGGGAGCGTGAAGACCCAGTACTTC.

This clonotype came up many times. The V and J genes are TRBV20-1 and TRBJ1-2, with 7 bases fitting TRBD1. The germline V gene encodes CDR1 DFQATT and CDR2 SNEGSKA (reference sequence). J gave up 2 bases and V 1 base, and 4 bases lay outside the gene matches. This CDR3 is 14 amino acids long. The CDR3 DNA reads as TGCAGTGCTAGAGGGACAGGCGAAAACTATGGCTACACCTTC. Translating gives CSARGTGENYGYTF.

The genes are TRBV9 and TRBJ2-3, with 12 positions matching TRBD1. The CDR3 totals 16 residues. Germline trimming cut 2 bases from V and 5 bases from J; bases unmatched to any gene: 6. The germline CDR1 and CDR2 sequences are SGDLS and YYNGEE. DNA of the CDR3: TGTGCCAGCAGCGTTACCGGGACAGGGGGCATAGATACGCAGTATTTT. Protein sequence: CASSVTGTGGIDTQYF. Together with reference TRBV9 and TRBJ2-3, the CDR3 gives the full variable domain: DSGVTQTPKHLITATGQRVTLRCSPRSGDLSVYWYQQSLDQGLQFLIQYYNGEERAKGNILERFSAQQFPDLHSELNLSSLELGDSALYFCASSVTGTGGIDTQYFGPGTRLTVL.

This clonotype was detected many times. The chain carries TRBV27 and TRBJ2-7, with unresolved D. The V and J ends lost 3 bases and 6 bases respectively, with 15 bases between them. This CDR3 has 14 residues. Germline V gives CDR1 MNHEY, CDR2 SMNVEV (reference sequence). The CDR3 loop is CASSFGRTYGEQYF. Here the CDR3 DNA reads TGTGCCAGCAGTTTTGGTAGGACCTATGGCGAGCAGTACTTC.

This clonotype turned up a few times. The chain joins TRBV4-3 to TRBJ1-1, with 9 bases fitting TRBD1. Trimming at V came to 0 bases and at J to 1 base, leaving 9 bases not matched to a gene. Germline V gene lookup returns CDR1 LGHNA and CDR2 YSLEER. This CDR3 comprises 18 residues. DNA of the CDR3: TGCGCCAGCAGCCAAGATCGCATGGACAGGGGTCGGAACACTGAAGCTTTCTTT. Protein product: CASSQDRMDRGRNTEAFF.

This clonotype came up many times. The chain carries TRBV2 and TRBJ2-7; 7 bases align to TRBD1. V lost 5 bases, J lost 4 bases, and 8 bases stayed unmatched. The germline V gene encodes CDR1 SNHLY and CDR2 FYNNEI. This CDR3 spans 14 amino acids. Written as DNA, the CDR3 is TGTGCCAGCAGTCCCGGGACAGCTTTTTACGAGCAGTACTTC. This encodes CASSPGTAFYEQYF. Using reference TRBV2 and TRBJ2-7 for the parts outside the CDR3, the full variable domain is EPEVTQTPSHQVTQMGQEVILRCVPISNHLYFYWYRQILGQKVEFLVSFYNNEISEKSEIFDDQFSVERPDGSNFTLKIRSTKLEDSAMYFCASSPGTAFYEQYFGPGTRLTVT.

The chain uses TRBV6-2 or TRBV6-3 and TRBJ2-6; D uncertain. V lost 0 bases and J lost 1, with 7 bases in between. The CDR3 is made up of 16 amino acids. Germline CDR1 MNHEY, CDR2 SVGEGT. In nucleotides, the CDR3 is TGTGCCAGCAGTTACTCTTTCGGATCTGGGGCCAACGTCCTGACTTTC. Translated, it gives CASSYSFGSGANVLTF.

The count of this clonotype is one. This chain joins TRBV6-2 or TRBV6-3 and TRBJ2-7; 10 bases are a match to TRBD2. V was clipped by 5 bases and J by 6 bases; unmatched bases: 10. The CDR3 contains 15 residues. The V gene's germline CDR1 is MNHEY and CDR2 SVGEGT. The CDR3 DNA reads as TGTGCCAGCAGTCGGACTAGCGGAGGATCCGGCGAGCAGTACTTC. It yields the protein CASSRTSGGSGEQYF.

The rearrangement joins TRBV9 to TRBJ2-2; 8 bases line up with TRBD2. The CDR3 extends over 17 amino acids. The V segment lost 4 bases and the J segment 4 bases; nucleotides outside the gene matches: 12. Germline assignment: CDR1 SGDLS and CDR2 YYNGEE. The CDR3: CASSPAPGLAATGELFF. The CDR3 region has the DNA TGTGCCAGCAGCCCCGCACCAGGACTAGCCGCCACCGGGGAGCTGTTTTTT.